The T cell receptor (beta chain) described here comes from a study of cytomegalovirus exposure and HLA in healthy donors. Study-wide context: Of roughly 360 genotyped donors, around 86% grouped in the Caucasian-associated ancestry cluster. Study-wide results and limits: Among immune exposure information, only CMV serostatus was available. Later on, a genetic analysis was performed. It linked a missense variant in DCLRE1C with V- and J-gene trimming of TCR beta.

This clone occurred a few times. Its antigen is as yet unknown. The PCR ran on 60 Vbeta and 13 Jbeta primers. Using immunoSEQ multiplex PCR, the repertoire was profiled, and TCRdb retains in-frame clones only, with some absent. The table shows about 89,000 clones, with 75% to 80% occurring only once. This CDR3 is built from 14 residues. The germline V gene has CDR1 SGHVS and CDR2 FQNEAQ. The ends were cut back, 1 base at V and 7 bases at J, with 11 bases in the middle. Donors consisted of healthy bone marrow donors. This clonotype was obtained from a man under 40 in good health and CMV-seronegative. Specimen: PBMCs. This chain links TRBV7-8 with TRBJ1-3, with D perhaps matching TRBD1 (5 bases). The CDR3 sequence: CASSLGTSPNTIYF. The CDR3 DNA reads TGTGCCAGCAGCTTAGGGACATCGCCCAACACCATATATTTT.